The source of this T cell receptor beta chain is a study of PD-1 blockade in classical Hodgkin lymphoma. Study-level results: Significant TCR diversity gains by C4D1 occurred in CD4+ but not CD8+ cells. Undefined causes, possibly disease activity or prior therapy, underlie the repertoire differences.

All patients relapsed after autologous stem cell transplantation, and brentuximab vedotin exposure varied. Clones were sequenced by immunoSEQ multiplex PCR, and TCRdb holds only the in-frame ones, with some missing. Of around 91,000 clones in the sample, 81% were seen once. The CDR3 contains 13 residues. With V trimmed by 4 bases and J by 7 bases, 4 bases remained unmatched. The germline CDR1 and CDR2 sequences are SGHRS and YFSETQ. Notes on this clone: Its antigen is currently unknown.

The chain links TRBV5-1 to TRBJ2-7; TRBD2 matches 11 bases. The starting material was peripheral blood mononuclear cells (PBMCs), obtained before the second cycle of nivolumab. The source of this sequence is a human donor with classical Hodgkin lymphoma. Here the CDR3 reads CASSPGLAGEQYF. CDR3 coding DNA: TGCGCCAGCAGCCCAGGACTAGCGGGTGAGCAGTACTTC.